The 18 T cell receptor beta chains below all came from one sample that was sequenced in a study of Tregs in tolerant kidney transplant recipients. Profiled with immunoSEQ multiplex PCR; TCRdb holds only in-frame clones, not every one. The sample carries around 43,000 clones, roughly 89% recorded once. Sample: Tregs from blood. Receptors were obtained from a human donor in good health.

This clone was detected a few times. J is TRBJ1-1 and V is TRBV18; D is unresolved. This CDR3 region has 14 residues. Trimming shortened V by 3 bases and J by 5 bases, and 13 bases separated the two germline ends. Germline assignment: CDR1 KGHSH and CDR2 LQKENI. The CDR3 sequence is CASSPAWARTEAFF. The CDR3 DNA reads as TGTGCCAGCTCACCGGCGTGGGCTCGGACTGAAGCTTTCTTT.

CDR3 sequence: CASGSGQGIGVGNEKLFF. The CDR3 DNA is TGTGCCAGCGGATCGGGACAGGGAATAGGAGTAGGTAATGAAAAACTGTTTTTT. The V gene is TRBV9, the J gene TRBJ1-4; 9 positions match TRBD1. The V gene end was trimmed by 7 bases and the J gene end by 4 bases; junction bases not matched to a gene: 17. The CDR3 spans 18 residues. Germline values: CDR1 SGDLS, CDR2 YYNGEE.

The chain couples TRBV5-1 to TRBJ2-1, with 7 bases fitting TRBD2. V was pared by 0 bases and J by 2 bases, with 11 bases of the junction left unmatched. Germline lookup yields CDR1 SGHRS and CDR2 YFSETQ. The CDR3 totals 18 residues. CDR3 region: CASSLAAASGLTYNEQFF. The CDR3 coding sequence is TGCGCCAGCAGCTTGGCCGCGGCTAGCGGCTTAACCTACAATGAGCAGTTCTTC. Complete variable domain (other parts from reference TRBV5-1 and TRBJ2-1): KAGVTQTPRYLIKTRGQQVTLSCSPISGHRSVSWYQQTPGQGLQFLFEYFSETQRNKGNFPGRFSGRQFSNSRSEMNVSTLELGDSALYLCASSLAAASGLTYNEQFFGPGTRLTVL.

V is TRBV7-8 and J is TRBJ1-5; 10 positions agree with TRBD1. Unmatched junction bases numbered 8, after V lost 3 bases and J lost 9 bases. The CDR3 is 15 residues long. Per germline, CDR1 SGHVS and CDR2 FQNEAQ. In DNA form, the CDR3 reads TGTGCCAGCAGCTTGGCGGGACAGGGGAAACGGCCCCAGCATTTT. It encodes CASSLAGQGKRPQHF.

The genes are TRBV5-1 and TRBJ2-3, with a possible D match to TRBD1 (5 bases). Germline V lookup: CDR1 SGHRS, CDR2 YFSETQ. The germline V and J ends were trimmed by 4 bases and 5 bases, with 14 bases remaining between them. CDR3 length equals 14 residues. The CDR3 region has the DNA TGCGCCAGCAGCGTGATAGGGCAGGGAGATACGCAGTATTTT. Encoded protein: CASSVIGQGDTQYF.

This chain links TRBV10-2 with TRBJ1-6; 7 positions agree with TRBD1. The J segment lost 7 bases and the V segment lost 4 bases, leaving 7 bases of the junction unmatched. CDR3 length: 15 residues. Germline CDR1 reads WSHSY; CDR2 reads SAAADI. CDR3 in DNA: TGCGCCAGCAGTGTGGCGGGGACAGACAATTCACCCCTCCACTTT. Its translation is CASSVAGTDNSPLHF.

The chain uses TRBV10-3 and TRBJ1-1; D gene uncertain. There are 14 residues in the CDR3. The germline V and J ends were trimmed by 2 bases and 1 base, with 8 bases remaining between them. Germline V lookup: CDR1 ENHRY, CDR2 SYGVKD. This chain's CDR3 is CAISEVAQNTEAFF. CDR3 DNA sequence: TGTGCCATCAGTGAGGTGGCTCAGAACACTGAAGCTTTCTTT.

This sequence joins TRBV29-1 and TRBJ2-1, with D tentatively TRBD1 (6 bases). With 4 bases removed from V and 4 bases from J, the gap between germline ends came to 11 bases. Germline values: CDR1 SQVTM, CDR2 ANQGSEA. This CDR3 contains 13 residues. DNA for the CDR3: TGCAGCGTTGTGGACAGATCTTACAATGAGCAGTTCTTC. It encodes CSVVDRSYNEQFF.

The chain is built from TRBV19 and TRBJ2-6; D is perhaps TRBD1 or TRBD2 (6 bases each). CDR1 is LNHDA and CDR2 is SQIVND in the germline V gene (reference sequence). The CDR3 spans 16 residues. Between the trimmed V and J ends, which lost 6 bases and 0 bases, there was a span of 12 bases. Here the CDR3 reads CASRGGLGSGANVLTF. Here the CDR3 DNA reads TGTGCCAGTAGAGGGGGGCTAGGCTCTGGGGCCAACGTCCTGACTTTC.

The CDR3 nucleotides read TGTGCCAGCAGCTTAGCGACAGGGGGCAGAAATGGCTACACCTTC. This sequence encodes CASSLATGGRNGYTF. The chain employs TRBV13 and TRBJ1-2; 10 bases agree with TRBD1. The J segment lost 6 bases and the V segment lost 1 base, leaving 5 bases of the junction unmatched. Germline loops: CDR1 PRHDT, CDR2 FYEKMQ (reference sequence). CDR3 size: 15 residues.

This chain connects TRBV12-2 to TRBJ2-1; the table's D call TRBD2 went unverified against the DNA. TRBV12-2 is listed as a pseudogene. CDR3 length: 15 amino acids. CDR3 region: CASRVGLAGSDEQFF. The CDR3 DNA is TGTGCAAGTCGCGTCGGACTAGCGGGAAGTGATGAGCAGTTCTTC.

The rearrangement joins TRBV7-9 to TRBJ1-1, with 9 bases identical to TRBD1. The CDR3 runs to 15 residues. The germline V gene encodes CDR1 SEHNR and CDR2 FQNEAQ (reference sequence). With 4 bases clipped from V and 0 bases from J, the junction kept 3 bases outside the gene matches. CDR3 sequence (DNA): TGTGCCAGCAGCTCCTGGACAGGGGTGAACACTGAAGCTTTCTTT. Residues: CASSSWTGVNTEAFF. The variable domain in full, with the rest retrieved from reference TRBV7-9 and TRBJ1-1, is DTGVSQNPRHKITKRGQNVTFRCDPISEHNRLYWYRQTLGQGPEFLTYFQNEAQLEKSRLLSDRFSAERPKGSFSTLEIQRTEQGDSAMYLCASSSWTGVNTEAFFGQGTRLTVV.

This clone is a singleton in its sample. The rearrangement links TRBV6-1 to TRBJ2-1; D gene ambiguous. Germline CDR1 and CDR2: MNHNS and SASEGT. Between the trimmed V and J ends, which lost 10 bases and 3 bases, there was a span of 4 bases. The CDR3 extends over 10 amino acids. In DNA, the CDR3 is TGTGCCACCTTCTACAATGAGCAGTTCTTC. It yields the protein CATFYNEQFF.

The rearrangement joins TRBV6-1 to TRBJ1-1; TRBD1 matches 10 bases. CDR3 length: 17 residues. V dropped 4 bases and J dropped 4; count of bases not matched to a gene: 12. Germline V gene lookup returns CDR1 MNHNS and CDR2 SASEGT. DNA for the CDR3: TGTGCCAGCAGTGTCCGAGACAGGGGGCGCTTGAGCACTGAAGCTTTCTTT. It yields the protein CASSVRDRGRLSTEAFF.

V gene TRBV18 combines with J gene TRBJ1-4, with D tentatively TRBD1 (5 bases). With 3 bases removed from V and 0 bases from J, the gap between germline ends came to 17 bases. The CDR3 consists of 18 residues. Germline V gene data show CDR1 as KGHSH and CDR2 as LQKENI. Here the CDR3 DNA reads TGTGCCAGCTCACCCGTTGGGGCCAGTCGTGCAACTAATGAAAAACTGTTTTTT. It translates to CASSPVGASRATNEKLFF.

This CDR3 reads CASSSWGRGNTEAFF. The CDR3 coding sequence is TGTGCCAGCAGTTCCTGGGGAAGAGGGAACACTGAAGCTTTCTTT. The chain links TRBV6-5 to TRBJ1-1; D remains unclear. CDR1 and CDR2 (germline): MNHEY, SVGAGI. The V gene lost 4 bases and the J gene lost 1 base, with 13 bases spanning the gap. This CDR3 comprises 15 residues.

The V gene is TRBV30, the J gene TRBJ2-3; D is ambiguous. The CDR3 runs 12 residues. V was trimmed by 1 base and J by 4 bases, leaving 6 bases between them. Germline loops: CDR1 GTSNPN, CDR2 SVGIG (reference sequence). Written as DNA, the CDR3 is TGTGCCTGGAGTGGGTTAGCAGATACGCAGTATTTT. Protein: CAWSGLADTQYF. The variable domain in full, with the rest retrieved from reference TRBV30 and TRBJ2-3, is SQTIHQWPATLVQPVGSPLSLECTVEGTSNPNLYWYRQAAGRGLQLLFYSVGIGQISSEVPQNLSASRPQDRQFILSSKKLLLSDSGFYLCAWSGLADTQYFGPGTRLTVL.

The V and J genes are TRBV19 and TRBJ2-3, with D unresolved. Germline lookup yields CDR1 LNHDA and CDR2 SQIVND (reference sequence). Trimming removed 4 bases from V and 4 bases from J, with 9 bases in between. The CDR3 has 13 residues. The CDR3 here is CASSTQRADTQYF. In nucleotides, the CDR3 is TGTGCCAGTAGTACGCAGCGCGCAGATACGCAGTATTTT.